The sample holds a few counts of the clone carrying this TCR beta chain. Its antigen is still unknown. All of the isolated RNA was reverse transcribed, so expressed TCRB transcripts were sequenced. Sequenced by immunoSEQ multiplex PCR; TCRdb stores in-frame clones only, minus some. The sample has roughly 500,000 clones; roughly 30% are singletons. The CDR3 runs 18 residues. Per germline, CDR1 SGHRS and CDR2 YFSETQ. V lost 1 base to trimming and J lost 3 bases; unmatched junction nucleotides: 13. Purities in excess of 95% were seen in all sorted populations. These data originate in a study of beta chain features in type 1 diabetes. Findings and caveats of the study: Patients with Type 1 diabetes showed moderately but significantly shorter TCRB CDR3s in all four CD4+ subsets.

Sequencing input: naive CD4+ T cells from blood. The TCR was taken from a man between 18 and 29 years old in good health. The gene calls are TRBV5-1 and TRBJ2-1; 7 bases are a match to TRBD2. CDR3 sequence reads: CASSLWGPDGRRYNEQFF. The DNA for the CDR3 is TGCGCCAGCAGCTTGTGGGGACCGGACGGGAGGCGCTACAATGAGCAGTTCTTC.